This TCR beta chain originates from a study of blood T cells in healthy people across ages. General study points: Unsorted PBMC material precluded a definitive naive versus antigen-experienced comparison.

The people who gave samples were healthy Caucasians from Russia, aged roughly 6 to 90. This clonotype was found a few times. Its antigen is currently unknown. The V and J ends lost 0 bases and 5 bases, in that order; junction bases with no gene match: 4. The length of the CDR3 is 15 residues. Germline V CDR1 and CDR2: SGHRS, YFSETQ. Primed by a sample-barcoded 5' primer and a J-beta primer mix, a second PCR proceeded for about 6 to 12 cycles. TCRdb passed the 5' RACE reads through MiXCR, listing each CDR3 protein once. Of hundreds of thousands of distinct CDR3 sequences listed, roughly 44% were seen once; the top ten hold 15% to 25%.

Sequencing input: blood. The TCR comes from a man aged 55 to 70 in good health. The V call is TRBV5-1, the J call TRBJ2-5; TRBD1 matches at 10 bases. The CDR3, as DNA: TGCGCCAGCAGCTTGGGGACAGGGGGAATGGAGACCCAGTACTTC. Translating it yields CASSLGTGGMETQYF.